This is a list of T cell receptor beta chains from one sample in a study of blood T cell repertoires in COVID-19. TCRdb's table, derived via immunoSEQ multiplex PCR, lists solely in-frame clones and lacks some. The table has 200,000 or so clones, about four fifths seen once. Sequenced: PBMCs or T cells enriched from blood (not recorded which). The receptors come from a man aged 40-50 years who had recovered from COVID-19. Both conserved end residues are part of each CDR3. The D gene is left open where the match is weak. Clone size is stated in some rows and not others, as once, few, many or a class when expanded.

j_call	v_call	clone_size	d_call	cdr3_aa	cdr3_nt
TRBJ2-5	TRBV28	-	TRBD1	CASVTGGQETQYF	TGTGCCAGCGTCACAGGGGGACAAGAGACCCAGTACTTC
TRBJ1-2	TRBV7-9	-	-	CASSSSGDIYGYTF	TGTGCCAGCAGCTCCAGCGGGGATATCTATGGCTACACCTTC
TRBJ2-6	TRBV28	-	-	CASNLQGLHSGANVLTF	TGTGCCAGCAACCTACAGGGTCTTCACTCTGGGGCCAACGTCCTGACTTTC
TRBJ2-1	TRBV19	-	TRBD2	CASSSLAGGPRSYNEQFF	TGTGCCAGTAGTAGCTTAGCGGGGGGGCCGAGGTCCTACAATGAGCAGTTCTTC
TRBJ1-2	TRBV28	-	-	CASSSGHPNYGYTF	TGTGCCAGCAGTTCGGGACATCCTAACTATGGCTACACCTTC
TRBJ1-1	TRBV12-3/TRBV12-4	-	-	CASSLGGETEAFF	TGTGCCAGCAGTTTAGGGGGCGAGACTGAAGCTTTCTTT
TRBJ2-1	TRBV19	-	-	CASSINLGGSGSYNEQFF	TGTGCCAGTAGTATAAACCTTGGAGGTAGCGGCTCCTACAATGAGCAGTTCTTC
TRBJ2-1	TRBV19	-	-	CASSLEPLSSYNEQFF	TGTGCCAGTAGCTTAGAACCCCTGAGCTCCTACAATGAGCAGTTCTTC
TRBJ2-6	TRBV6-5	-	-	CASTSGGSGANVLTF	TGTGCCAGCACCTCCGGAGGCTCTGGGGCCAACGTCCTGACTTTC
TRBJ2-2	TRBV20-1	-	TRBD2	CSASGGQREGPTGELFF	TGCAGTGCTAGTGGGGGACAGCGGGAGGGCCCCACCGGGGAGCTGTTTTTT
TRBJ2-1	TRBV5-1	-	-	CASSSSGGSYNEQFF	TGCGCCAGCAGCTCGTCCGGGGGCTCCTACAATGAGCAGTTCTTC
TRBJ2-3	TRBV29-1	-	-	CSLQGGNTDTQYF	TGCAGCTTGCAAGGCGGGAACACAGATACGCAGTATTTT
TRBJ2-7	TRBV5-1	-	-	CASSSPTGTSSYEQYF	TGCGCCAGCAGCTCACCAACCGGGACATCCTCATACGAGCAGTACTTC
TRBJ1-2	TRBV10-3	-	-	CAISDKGAGFDYGYTF	TGTGCCATCAGTGATAAAGGGGCGGGGTTCGACTATGGCTACACCTTC
TRBJ1-5	TRBV5-1	-	-	CASSFSGDQPQHF	TGCGCCAGCAGCTTCTCAGGGGATCAGCCCCAGCATTTT
TRBJ2-7	TRBV28	-	-	CASSPDSYEQYF	TGTGCCAGCAGTCCCGACAGCTACGAGCAGTACTTC
TRBJ1-6	TRBV5-1	once	-	CASSLEGEGNSPLHF	TGCGCCAGCAGCTTGGAAGGGGAGGGCAATTCACCCCTCCACTTT
TRBJ2-1	TRBV24-1	-	TRBD1	CATSDTDRGLTDEQFF	TGTGCCACCAGTGATACTGACAGGGGACTTACCGATGAGCAGTTCTTC
TRBJ1-5	TRBV19	-	-	CASTGLSSNQPQHF	TGTGCCTCAACAGGGCTAAGCAGCAATCAGCCCCAGCATTTT
TRBJ1-2	TRBV28	-	TRBD1	CASRRQGAGGYTF	TGTGCCAGCAGAAGGCAGGGGGCGGGCGGCTACACCTTC
TRBJ1-6	TRBV19	few	-	CASSINAGVDSPLHF	TGTGCCAGTAGTATAAATGCAGGTGTTGACTCACCCCTCCACTTT
TRBJ2-5	TRBV28	once	-	CASSLYPGAETQYF	TGTGCCAGCAGTTTATACCCAGGGGCGGAGACCCAGTACTTC
TRBJ2-7	TRBV5-6	-	-	CASSKDPGRSSYEQYF	TGTGCCAGCAGCAAAGACCCGGGGAGAAGCTCCTACGAGCAGTACTTC
TRBJ1-5	TRBV4-1	-	TRBD1	CASSQSGTGYNQPQHF	TGCGCCAGCAGCCAGTCCGGGACAGGATACAATCAGCCCCAGCATTTT
TRBJ1-1	TRBV24-1	once	-	CATRDTGYTEAFF	TGTGCCACCAGGGATACAGGGTACACTGAAGCTTTCTTT
TRBJ2-3	TRBV21-1	-	-	CASSKTKTGGLGTDTQYF	TGTGCCAGCAGCAAAACTAAGACAGGGGGCCTAGGCACAGATACGCAGTATTTT
TRBJ1-1	TRBV2	-	-	CASSPSGLWNTEAFF	TGTGCCAGCAGTCCATCGGGACTTTGGAACACTGAAGCTTTCTTT
TRBJ1-2	TRBV13	few	TRBD1	CASSGQGARGYTF	TGTGCCAGCTCCGGACAGGGGGCCAGGGGCTACACCTTC